This T cell receptor (beta chain) was sequenced in a study of cytomegalovirus exposure and HLA in healthy donors. Study outcomes and limitations: First-cohort TCR clusters were later found to tend to co-occur in the approximately 120 validation repertoires. The classifier was said to identify cytomegalovirus status with high specificity and sensitivity. The study found most TCR sequences rare, yet found some public TCRs in many donors. The study flagged some 170 TCR beta chains as cytomegalovirus-associated.

Note on this clone: Its target is not known.

The CDR3 loop spans 13 amino acids. The germline V gene has CDR1 SGDLS and CDR2 YYNGEE. The ends were cut back, 3 bases at V and 7 bases at J, with 10 bases in the middle. Profiled with immunoSEQ multiplex PCR; TCRdb holds only in-frame clones, not every one. Of 200,000 to 250,000 clones in the sample, 75% to 95% were seen once. The chain combines TRBV9 with TRBJ2-2; D gene ambiguous. The sequenced sample was PBMCs. This TCR was sampled from a woman under 30 in good health and CMV-seronegative. The CDR3 reads CASSGGWSGELFF. The CDR3 bases are TGTGCCAGCAGCGGCGGATGGAGCGGGGAGCTGTTTTTT.